This is a list of T cell receptor beta chains from one sample in a study of siplizumab effects on memory and regulatory T cells. The assay was immunoSEQ multiplex PCR, and TCRdb's table has in-frame clones only and misses some. The sample yields roughly 120,000 clones, about 94% seen once. The sequencing input was non-Treg CD4+ T cells sorted from blood. The receptor set was obtained from a human donor in good health. CDR3s include the opening cysteine and the closing phenylalanine or tryptophan. D genes are given only for firm matches. Size tells how often a clone was seen (once, few, many) or the class of an expanded clone, and some rows leave it out.

size,V,D,J,length,CDR3,DNA
.,TRBV27,.,TRBJ2-1,13,CASSPPGGNEQFF,TGTGCCAGCAGCCCCCCCGGTGGAAATGAGCAGTTCTTC
.,TRBV9,TRBD1,TRBJ2-7,15,CASSVGTGASYEQYF,TGTGCCAGCAGCGTAGGCACAGGGGCCTCCTACGAGCAGTACTTC
.,TRBV6-5,.,TRBJ1-1,15,CASSYSSHSDTEAFF,TGTGCCAGCAGTTACTCATCCCACAGCGACACTGAAGCTTTCTTT
once,TRBV7-6,.,TRBJ2-5,12,CASSLPGQTQYF,TGTGCCAGCAGCTTGCCTGGTCAGACCCAGTACTTC
once,TRBV19,.,TRBJ2-3,14,CASNLGGGTDTQYF,TGTGCCAGTAACTTAGGGGGGGGCACAGATACGCAGTATTTT
few,TRBV14,.,TRBJ2-7,17,CASSQGLGGQLNYEQYF,TGTGCCAGCAGCCAAGGCCTAGGGGGGCAGCTCAATTACGAGCAGTACTTC
.,TRBV5-5,TRBD1,TRBJ2-3,15,CASSKGQVRADTQYF,TGTGCCAGCAGCAAGGGACAGGTTAGAGCAGATACGCAGTATTTT
.,TRBV19,TRBD1,TRBJ1-5,15,CASSTDRGSNQPQHF,TGTGCCAGTAGTACCGACAGGGGAAGCAATCAGCCCCAGCATTTT
.,TRBV19,.,TRBJ1-5,12,CASSIGRGTQHF,TGTGCCAGTAGTATAGGGAGGGGGACCCAGCATTTT
.,TRBV11-3,.,TRBJ2-1,15,CASSSGPPSYNEQFF,TGTGCCAGCAGCTCTGGACCCCCCTCCTACAATGAGCAGTTCTTC
.,TRBV6-6,.,TRBJ1-1,11,CASYKALEAFF,TGTGCCAGCTACAAAGCCCTAGAAGCTTTCTTT
.,TRBV27,.,TRBJ1-1,13,CASSPQEKGEAFF,TGTGCCAGCAGTCCACAGGAAAAGGGTGAAGCTTTCTTT
.,TRBV18,TRBD1,TRBJ2-1,16,CASSPKNGQGGNEQFF,TGTGCCAGCTCACCGAAAAATGGACAGGGAGGCAATGAGCAGTTCTTC
.,TRBV30,TRBD2,TRBJ2-3,15,CAWSVLAGAPDTQYF,TGTGCCTGGAGTGTACTAGCGGGAGCCCCAGATACGCAGTATTTT
.,TRBV11-2,.,TRBJ2-3,11,CASSLTDTQYF,TGTGCCAGCAGCCTTACAGATACGCAGTATTTT
once,TRBV11-2,TRBD1,TRBJ2-3,16,CASRKGQLVSTDTQYF,TGTGCCAGCAGAAAGGGACAGCTTGTTAGCACAGATACGCAGTATTTT
.,TRBV7-9,TRBD1,TRBJ2-5,14,CASSFWTGWETQYF,TGTGCCAGCAGCTTCTGGACAGGGTGGGAGACCCAGTACTTC
.,TRBV6-5,TRBD1,TRBJ1-2,14,CASSYSGTDYGYTF,TGTGCCAGCAGTTACTCCGGGACAGACTATGGCTACACCTTC
.,TRBV12-5,.,TRBJ1-6,12,CASGIDWGALHF,TGTGCTAGTGGTATTGACTGGGGGGCCCTCCACTTT
.,TRBV7-3,.,TRBJ2-1,15,CASSLMGGVGNEQFF,TGTGCCAGCAGCTTAATGGGCGGAGTGGGGAATGAGCAGTTCTTC
.,TRBV14,TRBD1,TRBJ1-3,15,CASSLAGTAGNTIYF,TGTGCCAGCAGCCTAGCCGGGACAGCTGGAAACACCATATATTTT
.,TRBV10-3,.,TRBJ1-2,12,CAISAERYGYTF,TGTGCCATCAGTGCAGAAAGATATGGCTACACCTTC
once,TRBV5-5,TRBD1,TRBJ2-7,15,CASSLQGTGTYEQYF,TGTGCCAGCAGCTTGCAAGGGACAGGGACCTACGAGCAGTACTTC
once,TRBV5-6,.,TRBJ2-3,13,CASSSGVWDTQYF,TGTGCCAGCAGCTCTGGGGTGTGGGATACGCAGTATTTT